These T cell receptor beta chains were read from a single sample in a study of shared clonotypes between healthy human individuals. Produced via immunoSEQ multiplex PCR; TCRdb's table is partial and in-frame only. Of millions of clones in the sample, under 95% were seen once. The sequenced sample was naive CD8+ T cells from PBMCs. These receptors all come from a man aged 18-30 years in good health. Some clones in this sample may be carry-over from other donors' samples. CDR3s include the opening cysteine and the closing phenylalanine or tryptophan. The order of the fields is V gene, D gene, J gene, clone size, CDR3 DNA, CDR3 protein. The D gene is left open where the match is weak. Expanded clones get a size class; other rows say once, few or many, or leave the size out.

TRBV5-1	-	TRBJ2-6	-	TGCGCCAGCAGCTTATCCGGCAGTTCGGGTGTTGGGGCCAACGTCCTGACTTTC	CASSLSGSSGVGANVLTF
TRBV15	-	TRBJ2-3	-	TGTGCCACCAGCGGTTCATCGGGAGCATCTAGCACAGATACGCAGTATTTT	CATSGSSGASSTDTQYF
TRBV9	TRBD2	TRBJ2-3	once	TGTGCCAGCAGCGTCGCCGGGAGCGGGAGGGCCCTCGGAGGGGGCACAGATACGCAGTATTTT	CASSVAGSGRALGGGTDTQYF
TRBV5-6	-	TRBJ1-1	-	TGTGCCAGCAGCCAACGGTCGGGCCTTCGGGACACTGAAGCTTTCTTT	CASSQRSGLRDTEAFF
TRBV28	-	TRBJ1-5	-	TGTGCCAGCGGGTCTCGACGGGAGTTCTATCAGCCCCAGCATTTT	CASGSRREFYQPQHF
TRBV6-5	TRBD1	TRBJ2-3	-	TGTGCCAGCAGTCCCACAGGGGGGCCCACAGATACGCAGTATTTT	CASSPTGGPTDTQYF
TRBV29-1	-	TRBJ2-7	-	TGCAGCGTTGGGCCTAGATCCGAGCAGTACTTC	CSVGPRSEQYF
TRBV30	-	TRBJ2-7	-	TGTGCCTGGAGTGTAAACTACGAGCAGTACTTC	CAWSVNYEQYF
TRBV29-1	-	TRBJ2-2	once	TGCAGCGCCCCAGAAATGTCCGGGGAGCTGTTTTTT	CSAPEMSGELFF
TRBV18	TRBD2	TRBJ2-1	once	TGTGCCAGCTCACCACCCAGACTAGCGGGAATCTACAATGAGCAGTTCTTC	CASSPPRLAGIYNEQFF
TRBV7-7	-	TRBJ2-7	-	TGTGCCAGCCCAAGGGATCCTCTCTACGAGCAGTACTTC	CASPRDPLYEQYF
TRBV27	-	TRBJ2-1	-	TGTGCCAGCAGTTTATCGCCATACAATGAGCAGTTCTTC	CASSLSPYNEQFF
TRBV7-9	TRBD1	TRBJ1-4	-	TGTGCCAGCAGCCACACACAGGGGGCAGGTTTGTTGGTTGCGGAAAAACTGTTTTTT	CASSHTQGAGLLVAEKLFF
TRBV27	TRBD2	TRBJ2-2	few	TGTGCCAGCAGTCCCGACCGGGAGGGCCTAGGGACCGGGGAGCTGTTTTTT	CASSPDREGLGTGELFF
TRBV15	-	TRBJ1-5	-	TGTGCCACCAGCAGCCAGGATGATCAGCCCCAGCATTTT	CATSSQDDQPQHF
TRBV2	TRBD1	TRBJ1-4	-	TGTGCCAGCAGTGGGTTTCCAGGGGGTCGGCCTAATGAAAAACTGTTTTTT	CASSGFPGGRPNEKLFF
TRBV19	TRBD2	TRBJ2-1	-	TGTGCCAGTAGTATTGCGGGAGGGCCCTTCGATGAGCAGTTCTTC	CASSIAGGPFDEQFF
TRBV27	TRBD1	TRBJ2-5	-	TGTGCCAGCAGTTTATCCACCGACAGGGGCGCTGAAGAGACCCAGTACTTC	CASSLSTDRGAEETQYF
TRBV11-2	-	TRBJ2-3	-	TGTGCCAGCAGCGCATTAGGACAAGCCACAGATACGCAGTATTTT	CASSALGQATDTQYF
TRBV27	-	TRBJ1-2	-	TGTGCCAGCAGTCTGCGACAAGCAGACTATGGCTACACCTTC	CASSLRQADYGYTF
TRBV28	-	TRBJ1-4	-	TGTGCCAGCAGGTGGACGGTTGCAACTAATGAAAAACTGTTTTTT	CASRWTVATNEKLFF
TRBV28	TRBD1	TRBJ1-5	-	TGTGCCAGCAGTCTGACAAGAGGACAGGTATCACAGCCCCAGCATTTT	CASSLTRGQVSQPQHF
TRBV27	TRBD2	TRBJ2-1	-	TGTGCCAGCAGTTCTCGGCACTTAGCACTAGCGGGAGAACTGAATGAGCAGTTCTTC	CASSSRHLALAGELNEQFF
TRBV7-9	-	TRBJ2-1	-	TGTGCCAGCAGCTTTGGTCAGGGGTACAATGAGCAGTTCTTC	CASSFGQGYNEQFF
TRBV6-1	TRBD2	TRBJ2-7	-	TGTGCCAGCTGTTGGGCGGGAGGCATATACGAGCAGTACTTC	CASCWAGGIYEQYF
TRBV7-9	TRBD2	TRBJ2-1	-	TGTGCCAGCAGCTTAAGTGGTAGCGGGAGTGCGCACAATGAGCAGTTCTTC	CASSLSGSGSAHNEQFF
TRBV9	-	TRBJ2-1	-	TGTGCCAGCAGCGTTATAGCGGACACCTATTCCAATGAGCAGTTCTTC	CASSVIADTYSNEQFF
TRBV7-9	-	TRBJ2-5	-	TGTGCCAGCAGCCCTCCCGGGGACCTCCAAGAGACCCAGTACTTC	CASSPPGDLQETQYF
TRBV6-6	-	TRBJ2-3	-	TGTGCCAGCAGTTACATTTTAGGGCGCACAGATACGCAGTATTTT	CASSYILGRTDTQYF
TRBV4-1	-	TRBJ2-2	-	TGCGCCAGCAGCCAGTGGAACACCGGGGAGCTGTTTTTT	CASSQWNTGELFF
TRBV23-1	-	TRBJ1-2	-	TGCGCCAGCAGTCAGAGACAGCTCTATGGCTACACCTTC	CASSQRQLYGYTF
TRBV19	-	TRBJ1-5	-	TGTGCCAGTACCAAGGGTTCGTCTACGAGCAATCAGCCCCAGCATTTT	CASTKGSSTSNQPQHF
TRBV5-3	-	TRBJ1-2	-	TGTGCCAGAAGCCTTCGACGTACCAGACAGGCGAGATTATGGGGCTACACCTTC	CARSLRRTRQARLWGYTF
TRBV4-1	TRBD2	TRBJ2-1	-	TGCGCCAGCAGCCAAGAAGATTGGACTAGCGGGAGTGGAGAGCAGTTCTTC	CASSQEDWTSGSGEQFF
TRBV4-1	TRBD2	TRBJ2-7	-	TGCGCCAGCAGCCCAAGGACTAGCGGGAGTCTCTACGAGCAGTACTTC	CASSPRTSGSLYEQYF
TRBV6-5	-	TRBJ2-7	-	TGTGCCAGCAGTTACTCTATTAGCGGATCCTACGAGCAGTACTTC	CASSYSISGSYEQYF
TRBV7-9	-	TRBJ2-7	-	TGTGCCAGCACCATAGACCAGGCCTACGAGCAGTACTTC	CASTIDQAYEQYF
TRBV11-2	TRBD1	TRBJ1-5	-	TGTGCCAGCAGCCCCGGGACAGGGAGACGGCCCCAGCATTTT	CASSPGTGRRPQHF
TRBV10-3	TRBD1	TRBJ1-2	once	TGTGCCATCAGAGACCCCGGGACAGGGGCTCACTATGGCTACACCTTC	CAIRDPGTGAHYGYTF
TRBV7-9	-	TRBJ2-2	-	TGTGCCTCCTCAGGCGGGGAGCTGTTTTTT	CASSGGELFF
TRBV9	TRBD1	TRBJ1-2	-	TGTGCCAGCAGCTCAGGACAGGCGGCGTGGGGCTACACCTTC	CASSSGQAAWGYTF
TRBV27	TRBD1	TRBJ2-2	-	TGTGCCAGCAGATTCACCGGGACAGGTTACACCGGGGAGCTGTTTTTT	CASRFTGTGYTGELFF
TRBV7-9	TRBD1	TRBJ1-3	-	TGTGCCAGCAGCCTCACAGGGGGGCCCTCTGGAAACACCATATATTTT	CASSLTGGPSGNTIYF
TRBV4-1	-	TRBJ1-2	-	TGCGCCAGCAGCCAAGATCGGGGAGGGGCCGGCTACACCTTC	CASSQDRGGAGYTF
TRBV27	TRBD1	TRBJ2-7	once	TGTGCCAGCAGTCCTCGGACAGGGGGAAGTACAGGCGAGCAGTACTTC	CASSPRTGGSTGEQYF
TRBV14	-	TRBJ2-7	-	TGTGCCAGCAGCCAGGGGCCGTGGACAGAAGGGTACTTC	CASSQGPWTEGYF
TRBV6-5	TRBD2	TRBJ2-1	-	TGTGCCAGCAGTTCTAGCGGGAGGGCCGGAAATGAGCAGTTCTTC	CASSSSGRAGNEQFF
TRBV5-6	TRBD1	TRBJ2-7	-	TGTGCCAGCAGCTTGAAGGACAGGGAGATATACGAGCAGTACTTC	CASSLKDREIYEQYF
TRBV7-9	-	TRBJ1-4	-	TGTGCCAGCAGCCCACCACCCGGGGCAACTAATGAAAAACTGTTTTTT	CASSPPPGATNEKLFF
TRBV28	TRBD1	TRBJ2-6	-	TGTGCCAGTGGGGACAGGGGCTTCTCTGGGGCCAACGTCCTGACTTTC	CASGDRGFSGANVLTF
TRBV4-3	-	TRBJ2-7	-	TGCGCCAGCAGCCAAGCCCAGTCCCCGATTTACTACGAGCAGTACTTC	CASSQAQSPIYYEQYF
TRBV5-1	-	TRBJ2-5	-	TGCGCCAGCAGCTTGGGGGGACACCTTGGGGAAGAGACCCAGTACTTC	CASSLGGHLGEETQYF
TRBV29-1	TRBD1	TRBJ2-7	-	TGCAGCGTTGGAGGGGGAATAACAGGGGCATTCCACGAGCAGTACTTC	CSVGGGITGAFHEQYF
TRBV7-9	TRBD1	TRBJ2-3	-	TGTGCCAGCAGTCCTACAGGGGGCACTGGACCCTATACGCAGTATTTT	CASSPTGGTGPYTQYF
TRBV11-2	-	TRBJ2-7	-	TGTGCCAGCAGCTTAGGTCCATCCACCTACGAGCAGTACTTC	CASSLGPSTYEQYF
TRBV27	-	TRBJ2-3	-	TGTGCCAGCAGTTTTGGCCCCAGGATCACCAACACAGATACGCAGTATTTT	CASSFGPRITNTDTQYF
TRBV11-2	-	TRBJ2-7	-	TGTGCCAGCAGCTTAATCCTCCTCGAGCAGTACTTC	CASSLILLEQYF
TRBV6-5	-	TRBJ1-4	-	TGTGCCAGCAGTTACGACAGCTTTAATGAAAAACTGTTTTTT	CASSYDSFNEKLFF
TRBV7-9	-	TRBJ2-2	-	TGTGCCAGCAGCTTAAACCAGGGCTCCGGGGAGCTGTTTTTT	CASSLNQGSGELFF